This TCR beta chain was documented in a study of T cells in Graves' hyperthyroidism and ophthalmopathy. Across the study: Upon initial diagnosis and before any treatment, peripheral blood was collected.

As for this clonotype: Antigen specificity is unknown.

Findings of the study overall: The blood repertoire included most of the expanded thyroid clonotypes above 0.001. From stable hyperthyroidism, ophthalmopathy was separated by a 13 V-J model.

Amplified TCR beta CDR3 regions derived from RNA transcripts. A set of HTBI primers served as the primers for a first-round RT-PCR of the TCR CDR3. TCRdb fed the multiplex PCR reads into MiXCR, producing one record per CDR3 protein. The profile shows 360,000 or so distinct CDR3 sequences, around 18% of them singletons. Patients were excluded for uncontrolled infection, other autoimmune disease, pregnancy or lactation. The receptor was derived from a middle-aged woman with Graves' ophthalmopathy. Sequencing was performed on blood.

Here the CDR3 DNA reads TGTGCCACCCGGGGGACCCCGAACACCGGGGAGCTGTTTTTT. Residues: CATRGTPNTGELFF. V gene TRBV11-2 combines with J gene TRBJ2-2; possible D gene TRBD2, 6 bases. This CDR3 is built from 14 residues. Trimming pared 10 bases from V and 0 bases from J, leaving 12 bases between. CDR1 is SGHAT and CDR2 is FQNNGV in the germline V gene. The complete variable domain, with remaining parts taken from reference TRBV11-2 and TRBJ2-2, reads EAGVAQSPRYKIIEKRQSVAFWCNPISGHATLYWYQQILGQGPKLLIQFQNNGVVDDSQLPKDRFSAERLKGVDSTLKIQPAKLEDSAVYLCATRGTPNTGELFFGEGSRLTVL.